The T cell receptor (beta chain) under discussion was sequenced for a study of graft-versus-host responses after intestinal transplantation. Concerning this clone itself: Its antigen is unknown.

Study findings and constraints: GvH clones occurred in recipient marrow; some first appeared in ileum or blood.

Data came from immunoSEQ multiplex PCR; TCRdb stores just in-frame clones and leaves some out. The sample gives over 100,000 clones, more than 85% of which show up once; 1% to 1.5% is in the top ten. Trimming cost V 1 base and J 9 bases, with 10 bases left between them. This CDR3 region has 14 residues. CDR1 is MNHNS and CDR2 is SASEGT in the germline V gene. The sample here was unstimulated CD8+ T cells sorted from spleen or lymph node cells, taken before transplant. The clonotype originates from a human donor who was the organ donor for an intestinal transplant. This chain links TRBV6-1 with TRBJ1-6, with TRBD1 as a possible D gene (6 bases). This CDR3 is CASSEGQGSSPLHF. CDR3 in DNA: TGTGCCAGCAGTGAAGGGCAGGGGAGTTCACCCCTCCACTTT.